This note documents a single T cell receptor (beta chain) sequence. The protocol was immunoSEQ multiplex PCR, while the TCRdb copy is restricted to in-frame clones and leaves out a portion. The sample records some 350,000 clones, more than 80% being singletons. The record originates from a study of blood T cell repertoires in COVID-19. Study in general: Samples of COVID-19 (acute and convalescent) were obtained from the United States, Italy and Spain.

This CDR3 region has 16 residues. Germline V gives CDR1 MNHEY, CDR2 SVGEGT. The V and J ends lost 2 bases and 5 bases respectively, with 18 bases between them. The chain carries TRBV6-2 or TRBV6-3 and TRBJ1-2; perhaps TRBD1 as D (6 bases). Sequencing input: PBMCs or T cells enriched from blood (not recorded which). The sequence was collected from a young man who had recovered from COVID-19. CDR3 nucleotide sequence: TGTGCCAGCAGTTACGGGACACGACGAACATCTTATGGCTACACCTTC. The encoded protein is CASSYGTRRTSYGYTF.